The text below deals with one T cell receptor beta chain. The antigen it binds to is not known. Base qualities are missing; no much larger clone stands one base away. TCR beta repertoires were profiled from peripheral blood of about a dozen young patients with multiple sclerosis to demonstrate the VDJtools post-analysis software. The multiple sclerosis patients were children and adolescents ranging in age from roughly 6 to 15 years. These data come from a study of post-analysis software for immune sequencing data (dated by TCRdb to the mid-2010s). Notes on the research overall: Disease courses on record covered relapsing-remitting, secondary progressive and progressive-relapsing multiple sclerosis, though some patients had no subtype annotation. The patient repertoires were set against around eleven previously published healthy control repertoires from donors whose ages ranged from roughly 6 to 25 years. A subset of samples was prepared in parallel using single-end sample barcoding, then pooled and co-amplified after Illumina adapter ligation. Study-wide conclusions, independent of this receptor: The multiple sclerosis patient group was slightly younger than the control group. Four or five TRBV segments, including TRBV5-6, TRBV5-1 and TRBV20-1, were significantly more frequent in patients than controls. Normalized Chao1 diversity was significantly lower in multiple sclerosis patients than controls, suggesting substantial peripheral T-cell clonal expansion. When samples were clustered directly using the F measure, samples prepared in the same batch co-clustered strongly, which prompted a batch-effect correction.

The library came from PCR. Reads for this sample came from an Illumina HiSeq 2500. Unique molecular identifiers were incorporated into TCR beta cDNA libraries to reduce PCR and sequencing biases. Approximately 500,000 cDNA molecules were obtained for every 1 to 10 million input T cells, so each molecule roughly corresponded to one T cell. The patient libraries were prepared and sequenced using the same protocol as the earlier healthy control dataset. Within a given batch, samples were prepared together, multiplexed and sequenced on the same HiSeq lane. The original pipeline was this. MIGEC was used to process the raw barcoded reads, and molecular identifier groups with only a single read were discarded before consensus assembly and CDR3 extraction. Clonotype tables were post-analysed with VDJtools, and diversity was normalized by down-sampling all datasets to the smallest sample size. Repertoire overlap clustering matched CDR3 amino acid but not nucleotide sequences to correct batch-related cross-sample contamination. TCRdb took the public reads, trimmed them with fastp at Q25, ran MiXCR for clone calling and kept in-frame beta chains. Entries that share a CDR3 protein sequence are merged under the most common genes and DNA. The V and J calls, along with clone size, are taken from TCRdb and not from the paper's own processing. This sample gives about 540,000 distinct CDR3 sequences in total; 34% of them show up just once. Around 5.9% of the sample goes to the ten largest clones.

Taken from cysteine to phenylalanine, the CDR3 has 13 residues. The only DNA kept is the CDR3, 39 bases in frame from the first base. V is pared back by 3 bases and J by 6 bases, with 11 bases lying between the germline termini. The source of this sequence is a girl aged 2-17 years with multiple sclerosis. The rearrangement combines TRBV12-3 or TRBV12-4 with TRBJ1-2; no D gene call is confident. Sequencing input: blood. The CDR3 reads CASSFPGRDGYTF. In nucleotide form, the sequence is TGTGCCAGCAGTTTTCCTGGCCGGGATGGCTACACCTTC.